Here is one TCR beta chain with its context. The data belong to a study of blood T cell repertoires in COVID-19. Only in-frame clones appear in the TCRdb table, and some are missing; sequencing was by immunoSEQ multiplex PCR. Of about 67,000 clones in the sample, around 85% were seen once. The CDR3 loop spans 15 amino acids. Germline lookup yields CDR1 SGHTA and CDR2 FQGNSA. The J segment lost 5 bases and the V segment lost 2 bases, leaving 4 bases of the junction unmatched. This sequence originates from a woman of 80 years or more with acute or convalescent COVID-19. Sequencing was performed on peripheral blood. The chain has TRBV7-2 and TRBJ2-2; 8 bases line up with TRBD2. The CDR3 DNA reads as TGTGCCAGCAGCTTAAGAGCGGGGGAGACCGGGGAGCTGTTTTTT. Translated, it gives CASSLRAGETGELFF. The complete variable domain, with remaining parts taken from reference TRBV7-2 and TRBJ2-2, reads GAGVSQSPSNKVTEKGKDVELRCDPISGHTALYWYRQSLGQGLEFLIYFQGNSAPDKSGLPSDRFSAERTGGSVSTLTIQRTQQEDSAVYLCASSLRAGETGELFFGEGSRLTVL.